The present entry profiles one T cell receptor beta chain with its context. Trimming took 4 bases from V and 0 from J, leaving 10 bases between them. The CDR3 has 14 residues. The germline V gene has CDR1 SQVTM and CDR2 ANQGSEA. The data originate from a study of blood T cell repertoires in COVID-19. At the level of the study: COVID-19 samples from acute and convalescent phases originated in the United States, Italy and Spain. PBMCs, B-cell-depleted T cells, or T cells were the source of the cDNA or gDNA that made up the material.

Libraries were prepared by immunoSEQ multiplex PCR; TCRdb keeps only in-frame clonotypes and omits some of them. The sample includes 90,000 to 150,000 clones, about four fifths of them seen just once. The sequence was obtained from a woman older than 75 with acute or convalescent COVID-19. Sequenced: peripheral blood. The chain couples TRBV29-1 to TRBJ1-5, with D uncertain. The CDR3 DNA is TGCAGCGTTGCGGGGATTAATAGCAATCAGCCCCAGCATTTT. It codes for CSVAGINSNQPQHF.